The next 8 T cell receptor beta chains were all read from a single sample in a study of blood T cell repertoires in COVID-19. Using immunoSEQ multiplex PCR, the repertoire was profiled, and TCRdb retains in-frame clones only, with some absent. The sample shows 250,000 to 300,000 clones, about 90% of them seen only once. The sample taken for sequencing was peripheral blood. All receptors derive from a woman aged 25 to 39 with COVID-19, enrolled during active disease.

V is TRBV5-1 and J is TRBJ1-3, with 10 positions matching TRBD1. The CDR3 is 16 amino acids. Trimming removed 4 bases from V and 1 base from J; junction bases left unmatched: 5. Germline loops: CDR1 SGHRS, CDR2 YFSETQ. Here the CDR3 DNA reads TGCGCCAGCAGCCCGACAGGGGGCGCGTCTGGAAACACCATATATTTT. Translating it yields CASSPTGGASGNTIYF.

This clone appeared once. The V call is TRBV9, the J call TRBJ2-3; D possibly corresponds to TRBD2 (5 bases). The V end was cut by 4 bases, the J end by 1 base, with 10 bases between. Germline CDR1 SGDLS, CDR2 YYNGEE. This CDR3 region has 14 residues. CDR3: CASSSDYRTDTQYF. The CDR3 nucleotides read TGTGCCAGCAGCTCAGACTACCGCACAGATACGCAGTATTTT. The variable domain in full, completed from reference TRBV9 and TRBJ2-3, reads DSGVTQTPKHLITATGQRVTLRCSPRSGDLSVYWYQQSLDQGLQFLIQYYNGEERAKGNILERFSAQQFPDLHSELNLSSLELGDSALYFCASSSDYRTDTQYFGPGTRLTVL.

The chain links TRBV5-5 to TRBJ1-6; D uncertain. The germline gives CDR1 SGHKS, CDR2 YYEKEE (reference sequence). This CDR3 region has 14 residues. For the CDR3, the DNA is TGTGTATCCGGAAAGAGCGGGGTCCTTATCCCCCTCCACTTT. Protein: CVSGKSGVLIPLHF.

CDR3 sequence: CANRPQVTGDDRSSYEQYF. Written as DNA, the CDR3 is TGTGCCAACCGCCCACAGGTTACAGGGGACGACAGGTCGTCCTACGAGCAGTACTTC. This rearrangement joins TRBV15 to TRBJ2-7, with TRBD1 identical over 7 bases. Per germline, CDR1 LNHNV and CDR2 YYDKDF (reference sequence). V dropped 10 bases and J dropped 1; count of bases not matched to a gene: 25. CDR3 length: 19 amino acids. The whole variable domain, filled in from reference TRBV15 and TRBJ2-7, reads DAMVIQNPRYQVTQFGKPVTLSCSQTLNHNVMYWYQQKSSQAPKLLFHYYDKDFNNEADTPDNFQSRRPNTSFCFLDIRSPGLGDTAMYLCANRPQVTGDDRSSYEQYFGPGTRLTVT.

V usage is TRBV5-4 and J usage is TRBJ2-7; D call uncertain. Germline loops: CDR1 SGHNT, CDR2 YYREEE (reference sequence). There are 12 residues in the CDR3. The V end lost 0 bases, the J end lost 7 bases, and 8 bases lay between the germline ends. The CDR3 bases are TGTGCCAGCAGCTTGGGTCCTTTTGAGCAGTACTTC. Translated: CASSLGPFEQYF.

The V gene is TRBV19, the J gene TRBJ1-1, with TRBD1 identical over 7 bases. After removal of 5 bases from V and 8 bases from J, the junction contained 8 bases not matched to a gene. The CDR3 runs 13 residues. Germline CDR1 LNHDA, CDR2 SQIVND (reference sequence). The CDR3 reads CASSPGTVREAFF. CDR3 DNA sequence: TGTGCCAGTAGTCCCGGGACAGTAAGAGAAGCTTTCTTT.

This clone has only one observation. V is TRBV29-1 and J is TRBJ2-3; TRBD1 might be the D (5 bases). V shed 7 bases and J shed 1 base, with 21 bases lying between them. Germline CDR1 and CDR2: SQVTM and ANQGSEA. The CDR3 runs to 16 residues. CDR3 DNA: TGCAGCGCCCCTAGGGGCGCGGCTTGGGGCACAGATACGCAGTATTTT. It is translated as CSAPRGAAWGTDTQYF.

The J gene is TRBJ2-1, the V gene TRBV14; D call uncertain. The CDR3 sequence is 10 residues long. CDR1 and CDR2 from the germline V gene are SGHDN and FVKESK. The ends were cut back, 8 bases at V and 5 bases at J, with 4 bases in the middle. CDR3 nucleotides: TGTGCCAGCGGGCACAATGAGCAGTTCTTC. Its protein is CASGHNEQFF. Variable domain in full (rest from reference TRBV14 and TRBJ2-1): EAGVTQFPSHSVIEKGQTVTLRCDPISGHDNLYWYRRVMGKEIKFLLHFVKESKQDESGMPNNRFLAERTGGTYSTLKVQPAELEDSGVYFCASGHNEQFFGPGTRLTVL.